A single sample gave rise to the 14 T cell receptor beta chains below, sequenced in a study of T cells in Graves' hyperthyroidism and ophthalmopathy. Amplified TCR beta CDR3 regions derived from RNA transcripts. The HTBI primer set was used in a first-round RT-PCR of the TCR CDR3. MiXCR, applied by TCRdb to the multiplex PCR reads, yields one record per CDR3 protein. The sample has about 360,000 distinct CDR3 sequences, roughly 14% seen once. The sequencing input was blood. The receptors shown here come from a man aged 25 to 40 with Graves' hyperthyroidism that later progressed to Graves' ophthalmopathy.

The table lists this clonotype with a count of one. Possible read error: a much larger clone is one base away. The rearrangement joins TRBV27 to TRBJ1-1, with 9 bases lining up with TRBD1. Germline values: CDR1 MNHEY, CDR2 SMNVEV (reference sequence). The CDR3 runs 14 residues. V was clipped by 11 bases and J by 0 bases; unmatched bases: 7. The CDR3 nucleotides are TGTGCCTTTCGGACAGGGGAGGTGAACACTGAAGCTTTCTTT. Its translation: CAFRTGEVNTEAFF.

This clonotype was counted ten times or more. V is TRBV12-5 and J is TRBJ1-1; D is uncertain. V was trimmed by 2 bases and J by 2 bases, leaving 12 bases between them. This CDR3 region has 15 residues. CDR1 is LGHNT and CDR2 is FRNRAP in the germline V gene. Here the CDR3 reads CASGLTMEINTEAFF. Here the CDR3 DNA reads TGTGCTAGTGGTTTGACTATGGAAATTAACACTGAAGCTTTCTTT.

This clonotype occurred many times. The chain joins TRBV2 to TRBJ2-3, with 8 positions matching TRBD1. Trimming at V came to 6 bases and at J to 6 bases, leaving 11 bases not matched to a gene. The V gene's germline CDR1 is SNHLY and CDR2 FYNNEI. The CDR3 sequence is 15 residues long. This CDR3 is CASSQGQAILDTQYF. The CDR3 region has the DNA TGTGCCAGCAGCCAGGGACAGGCAATTCTGGATACGCAGTATTTT.

The count of this clonotype is one. The genes are TRBV4-1 and TRBJ1-4, with D perhaps TRBD1 (5 bases). V was pared by 4 bases and J by 6 bases, with 12 bases between. The CDR3 spans 14 residues. Germline values: CDR1 MGHRA, CDR2 YSYEKL. The DNA for the CDR3 is TGCGCCAGCAGCCGGGCAGGGCGGGATGAAAAACTGTTTTTT. This encodes CASSRAGRDEKLFF.

Notes on this clonotype: This may stem from a read error, because a much larger clone lies one nucleotide away. J is TRBJ2-1 and V is TRBV12-3 or TRBV12-4; D might be TRBD1 (5 bases). V shed 6 bases and J shed 7 bases, with 16 bases lying between them. The CDR3 has 14 residues. CDR3: CASSVDGAGNEQFF. The CDR3 coding sequence is TGTGCCAGCAGCGTAGATGGGGCCGGAAATGAGCAGTTCTTC.

This clonotype was counted a few times. DNA for the CDR3: TGTGCCAGCAGCGCCCGACAGGTGAACACTGAAGCTTTCTTT. This sequence encodes CASSARQVNTEAFF. The J gene is TRBJ1-1, the V gene TRBV9; D might be TRBD1 (6 bases). Germline lookup yields CDR1 SGDLS and CDR2 YYNGEE. Trimming shortened V by 3 bases and J by 0 bases, and 9 bases separated the two germline ends. The CDR3 length is 14 residues.

This sequence joins TRBV12-3 or TRBV12-4 and TRBJ1-5; D is possibly TRBD1 (5 bases). V was shortened by 5 bases and J by 0 bases, with 14 bases between the two germline ends. The CDR3 consists of 16 residues. CDR3 loop: CASSPLRDSSNQPQHF. The DNA for the CDR3 is TGTGCCAGCAGTCCACTCAGAGACAGTAGCAATCAGCCCCAGCATTTT.

This clonotype was seen more than once but under ten times. The chain joins TRBV5-5 to TRBJ1-2; D is undetermined. Germline CDR1 is SGHKS and CDR2 is YYEKEE (reference sequence). The CDR3 extends over 14 amino acids. Trimming cost V 4 bases and J 0 bases, with 10 bases left between them. Written as DNA, the CDR3 is TGTGCCAGCAGCCGCGTTCAGCCTAACTATGGCTACACCTTC. It specifies CASSRVQPNYGYTF.

This clonotype was seen at least ten times. CDR3 loop: CASSSRTEVLTEAFF. In DNA, the CDR3 is TGTGCCAGCAGCTCACGGACAGAAGTTCTTACTGAAGCTTTCTTT. V is TRBV5-6 and J is TRBJ1-1; tentatively, D is TRBD1 (6 bases). In germline, CDR1 is SGHDT, CDR2 YYEEEE. CDR3 size: 15 residues. V gave up 3 bases and J gave up 5 bases, with 17 bases separating them.

The sample holds one count of this clonotype. The chain links TRBV19 to TRBJ2-1; D assignment may be TRBD1 or TRBD2 (5 bases each). Germline-derived CDR1 and CDR2 are LNHDA and SQIVND (reference sequence). CDR3 length: 12 residues. The V gene lost 11 bases and the J gene lost 3 bases, with 11 bases spanning the gap. CDR3 residues: CASGRVYNEQFF. The DNA for the CDR3 is TGTGCCTCGGGGCGCGTCTACAATGAGCAGTTCTTC.

This clonotype was observed many times. The rearrangement joins TRBV2 to TRBJ2-2; maybe TRBD1 (5 bases). This CDR3 has 14 residues. Germline CDR1 SNHLY, CDR2 FYNNEI. Trimming stripped 7 bases from V and 8 bases from J, with 17 bases between. CDR3 coding DNA: TGTGCCAGCATGACAGAAAATCGAAGAGGGGAGCTGTTTTTT. This encodes CASMTENRRGELFF.

This clonotype showed up just a few times. J is TRBJ1-1 and V is TRBV20-1, with TRBD1 as a possible D gene (5 bases). The germline gives CDR1 DFQATT, CDR2 SNEGSKA (reference sequence). V was cut by 3 bases and J by 4 bases, with 15 bases left in between. The CDR3 length is 14 residues. The CDR3 DNA sequence: TGCAGTGCTAGGTTCTTGACAGAGAGCACTGAAGCTTTCTTT. Translating gives CSARFLTESTEAFF.

This clonotype was seen a handful of times. The chain has TRBV11-3 and TRBJ2-4; D call uncertain. Trimming took 5 bases from V and 5 from J, leaving 7 bases between them. Germline CDR1 SGHNT, CDR2 YENEEA. The CDR3 is 12 residues long. The CDR3: CASSPHENIQYF. CDR3 sequence (DNA): TGTGCCAGCAGCCCTCACGAAAACATTCAGTACTTC. The variable domain in full, with the rest retrieved from reference TRBV11-3 and TRBJ2-4, is EAGVVQSPRYKIIEKKQPVAFWCNPISGHNTLYWYLQNLGQGPELLIRYENEEAVDDSQLPKDRFSAERLKGVDSTLKIQPAELGDSAVYLCASSPHENIQYFGAGTRLSVL.

This clonotype has just a few counts. The chain couples TRBV9 to TRBJ2-1; 7 bases are shared with TRBD2. CDR1 and CDR2 (germline): SGDLS, YYNGEE. The CDR3 is made up of 16 amino acids. The V segment lost 0 bases and the J segment 4 bases; nucleotides outside the gene matches: 7. This chain's CDR3 is CASSVAAAGLYNEQFF. For the CDR3, the DNA is TGTGCCAGCAGCGTAGCTGCAGCGGGGCTATACAATGAGCAGTTCTTC.